This paragraph reports one T cell receptor (beta chain). Its antigen is still unknown. This record belongs to a study of CD8+CD57+ T cells in acquired aplastic anemia. Across the whole study: DNA recovered from sorted CD4+ and CD8+ cells had a mean of about 3 ug.

Whole-study results and caveats: In CD8+ cells, Simpson's diversity showed no significant difference between patients and controls. Almost 30 shared CD8+ CDR3s appeared highly expressed within patients' immunodominant clones.

CDR3 length: 11 residues. The V gene's germline CDR1 is SEHNR and CDR2 FQNEAQ (reference sequence). V dropped 4 bases and J dropped 10 bases, with 11 bases sitting between them. According to the study, genomic DNA was the template for TCR beta VDJ and CDR3 profiling. MiXCR, run by TCRdb on the reads, gives a single entry per CDR3 protein. The sample consists of around 130,000 distinct CDR3 sequences, about half of them appearing once. Sequenced input: sorted CD4+, CD8+, or CD8+CD57+ T cells (not recorded which) from PBMCs. This sequence originates from a human donor in good health, serving as a control. The rearrangement uses TRBV7-9 and TRBJ2-7; D gene unclear. The CDR3 region is CASSWGGEQYF. CDR3 nucleotides: TGTGCCAGCAGCTGGGGTGGGGAACAGTACTTC.